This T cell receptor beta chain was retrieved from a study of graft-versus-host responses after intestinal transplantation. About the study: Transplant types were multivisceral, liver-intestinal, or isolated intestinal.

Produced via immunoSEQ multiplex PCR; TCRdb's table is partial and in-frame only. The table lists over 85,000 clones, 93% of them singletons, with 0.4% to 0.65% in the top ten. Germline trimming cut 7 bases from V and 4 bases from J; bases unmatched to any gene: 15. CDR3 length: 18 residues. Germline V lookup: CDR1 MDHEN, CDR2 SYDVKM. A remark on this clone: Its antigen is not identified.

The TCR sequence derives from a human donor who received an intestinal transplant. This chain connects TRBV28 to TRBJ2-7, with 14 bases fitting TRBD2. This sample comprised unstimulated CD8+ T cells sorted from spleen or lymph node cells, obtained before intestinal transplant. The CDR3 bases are TGTGCCAGCATCCCAGGGGGACTAGCGGGAGAGGAGTTTTACGAGCAGTACTTC. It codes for CASIPGGLAGEEFYEQYF. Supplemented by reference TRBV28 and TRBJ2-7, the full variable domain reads DVKVTQSSRYLVKRTGEKVFLECVQDMDHENMFWYRQDPGLGLRLIYFSYDVKMKEKGDIPEGYSVSREKKERFSLILESASTNQTSMYLCASIPGGLAGEEFYEQYFGPGTRLTVT.